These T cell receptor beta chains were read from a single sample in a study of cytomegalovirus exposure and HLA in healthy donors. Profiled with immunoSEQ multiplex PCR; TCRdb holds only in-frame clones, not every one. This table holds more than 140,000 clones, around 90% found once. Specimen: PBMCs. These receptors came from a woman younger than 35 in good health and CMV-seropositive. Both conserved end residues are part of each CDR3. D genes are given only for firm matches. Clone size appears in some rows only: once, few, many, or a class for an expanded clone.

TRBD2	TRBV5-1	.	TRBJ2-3	CASSRGLASTDTQYF	TGCGCCAGCAGCAGGGGACTAGCGAGCACAGATACGCAGTATTTT
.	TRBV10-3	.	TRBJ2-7	CAISESNSGHEQYF	TGTGCCATCAGTGAGTCCAATTCAGGGCACGAGCAGTACTTC
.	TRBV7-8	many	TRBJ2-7	CASSLSSLNEQYF	TGTGCCAGCAGCTTATCCTCCTTAAACGAGCAGTACTTC
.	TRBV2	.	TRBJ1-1	CASRPGSANTEAFF	TGTGCCAGCAGGCCGGGAAGTGCGAACACTGAAGCTTTCTTT
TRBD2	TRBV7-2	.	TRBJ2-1	CASSFSRLAGARDNEQFF	TGTGCCAGCAGCTTTTCGCGACTAGCGGGGGCCAGGGATAATGAGCAGTTCTTC
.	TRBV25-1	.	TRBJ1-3	CASRGPGNTIYF	TGTGCCAGCAGGGGCCCTGGAAACACCATATATTTT
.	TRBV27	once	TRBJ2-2	CASSLPGAGPLTGELFF	TGTGCCAGCAGTCTCCCAGGGGCTGGTCCCTTGACCGGGGAGCTGTTTTTT
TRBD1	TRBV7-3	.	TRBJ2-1	CASSRGTGQEQFF	TGTGCCAGCAGCAGAGGGACAGGCCAAGAGCAGTTCTTC
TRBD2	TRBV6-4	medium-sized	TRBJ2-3	CASSERETDTQYF	TGTGCCAGCAGTGAGCGGGAGACAGATACGCAGTATTTT
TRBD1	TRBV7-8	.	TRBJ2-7	CASSLPGQGRYEQYF	TGTGCCAGCAGCTTGCCGGGACAGGGACGTTACGAGCAGTACTTC
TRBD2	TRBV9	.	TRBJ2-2	CASSALAGLPTGELFF	TGTGCCAGCAGCGCACTAGCGGGCCTACCCACCGGGGAGCTGTTTTTT
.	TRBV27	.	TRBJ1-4	CASRTFATNEKLFF	TGTGCCAGCAGGACATTTGCAACTAATGAAAAACTGTTTTTT
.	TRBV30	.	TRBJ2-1	CALGDSSSYNEQFF	TGTGCCTTAGGGGACTCCAGCTCCTACAATGAGCAGTTCTTC
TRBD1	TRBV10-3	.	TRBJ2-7	CAIDGTDYEQYF	TGTGCCATCGACGGGACAGACTACGAGCAGTACTTC
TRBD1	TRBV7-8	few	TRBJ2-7	CASSLAGGRGYEQYF	TGTGCCAGCAGCTTAGCAGGGGGCCGAGGATACGAGCAGTACTTC
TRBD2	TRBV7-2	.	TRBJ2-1	CASSQTSASYNEQFF	TGTGCCAGCAGCCAGACTAGCGCCTCCTACAATGAGCAGTTCTTC
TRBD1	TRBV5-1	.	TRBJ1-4	CASSLIGTGNEKLFF	TGCGCCAGCAGCTTGATTGGGACAGGGAATGAAAAACTGTTTTTT
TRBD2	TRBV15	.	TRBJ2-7	CAIRLAGAQEQYF	TGTGCCATCCGACTAGCGGGGGCTCAGGAGCAGTACTTC
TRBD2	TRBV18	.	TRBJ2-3	CASSQGTSGSTDTQYF	TGTGCCAGCTCACAGGGGACTAGCGGGAGCACAGATACGCAGTATTTT
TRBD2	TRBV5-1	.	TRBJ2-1	CASSLTSESYNEQFF	TGCGCCAGCAGCTTGACTAGCGAATCCTACAATGAGCAGTTCTTC
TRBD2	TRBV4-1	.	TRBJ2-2	CASSRKGLAGDTGELFF	TGCGCCAGCAGCCGTAAAGGACTAGCGGGAGACACCGGGGAGCTGTTTTTT
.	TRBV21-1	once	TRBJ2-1	CASNEIEQFF	TGTGCCAGCAATGAGATTGAGCAGTTCTTC
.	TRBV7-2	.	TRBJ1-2	CASSLDLDGYTF	TGTGCCAGCAGCTTAGATCTTGATGGCTACACCTTC
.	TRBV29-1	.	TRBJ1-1	CSVGSQGQNTEAFF	TGCAGCGTGGGTAGTCAGGGGCAGAACACTGAAGCTTTCTTT
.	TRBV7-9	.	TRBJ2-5	CASSLGQVETQYF	TGTGCCAGCAGCTTAGGACAGGTGGAGACCCAGTACTTC
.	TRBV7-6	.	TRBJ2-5	CASSPGQRMAQYF	TGTGCCAGCAGCCCGGGACAACGGATGGCCCAGTACTTC
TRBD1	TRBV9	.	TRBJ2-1	CASSPVHGTGVDEQFF	TGTGCCAGCAGCCCAGTCCACGGGACAGGGGTGGATGAGCAGTTCTTC
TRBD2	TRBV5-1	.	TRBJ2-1	CASSLDLAGGGNEQFF	TGCGCCAGCAGCTTGGATCTAGCGGGAGGTGGGAATGAGCAGTTCTTC
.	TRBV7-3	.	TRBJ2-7	CASSPTGSDYEQYF	TGTGCCAGCAGCCCTACGGGATCCGACTACGAGCAGTACTTC
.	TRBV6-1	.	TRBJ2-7	CASRGGLGGEQYF	TGTGCCAGCAGGGGTGGACTTGGGGGGGAGCAGTACTTC
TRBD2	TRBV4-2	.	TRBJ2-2	CASSWRGTGELFF	TGTGCCAGCAGCTGGCGGGGGACCGGGGAGCTGTTTTTT
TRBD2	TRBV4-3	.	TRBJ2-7	CASSQDLSGTYEQYF	TGCGCCAGCAGCCAAGATCTTAGCGGGACCTACGAGCAGTACTTC
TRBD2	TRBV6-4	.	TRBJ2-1	CASSEERLAGFEQFF	TGTGCCAGCAGTGAAGAGAGACTAGCGGGATTTGAGCAGTTCTTC
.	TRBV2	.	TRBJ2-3	CASSEEGPKTDTQYF	TGTGCCAGCAGTGAGGAGGGACCAAAAACAGATACGCAGTATTTT
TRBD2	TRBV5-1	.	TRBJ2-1	CASSRPSGAMEQFF	TGCGCCAGCAGCCGTCCTAGCGGAGCCATGGAGCAGTTCTTC
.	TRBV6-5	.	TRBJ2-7	CAAGRSYEQYF	TGTGCCGCGGGGCGGAGCTACGAGCAGTACTTC
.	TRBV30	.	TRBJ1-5	CAWSIIRGVGNQPQHF	TGTGCCTGGAGTATCATCAGGGGAGTCGGCAATCAGCCCCAGCATTTT
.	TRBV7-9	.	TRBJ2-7	CASSFRVPRGLYEQYF	TGTGCCAGCAGCTTTAGGGTGCCTAGGGGTCTCTACGAGCAGTACTTC
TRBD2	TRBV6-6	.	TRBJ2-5	CASSSSGSETQYF	TGTGCCAGCAGTTCTAGCGGGAGTGAGACCCAGTACTTC
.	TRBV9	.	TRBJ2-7	CASSVGTYPYEQYF	TGTGCCAGCAGCGTAGGGACATACCCCTACGAGCAGTACTTC
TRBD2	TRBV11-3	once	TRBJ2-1	CASSFRTSSTLPDEQFF	TGTGCCAGCAGCTTTCGGACTAGCTCAACCCTCCCCGATGAGCAGTTCTTC
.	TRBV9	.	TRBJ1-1	CASSALGGTNTEAFF	TGTGCCAGCAGCGCCCTCGGCGGGACCAACACTGAAGCTTTCTTT
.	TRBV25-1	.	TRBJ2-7	CASSVLLDEQYF	TGTGCCAGCAGTGTCCTCCTAGACGAGCAGTACTTC
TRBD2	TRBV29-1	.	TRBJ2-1	CSVTLLAGAYNEQFF	TGCAGCGTCACCCTGCTAGCGGGCGCCTACAATGAGCAGTTCTTC
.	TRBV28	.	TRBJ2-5	CASSLNNQETQYF	TGTGCCAGCAGTTTAAACAACCAAGAGACCCAGTACTTC
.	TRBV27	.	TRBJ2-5	CASKLHTEETQYF	TGTGCCAGCAAGTTACACACAGAAGAGACCCAGTACTTC
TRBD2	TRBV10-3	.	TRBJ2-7	CAIRLRLAGGYEQYF	TGTGCCATCAGGCTAAGACTAGCGGGGGGCTACGAGCAGTACTTC
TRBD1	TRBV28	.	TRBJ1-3	CASGGPGTVPRSGNTIYF	TGTGCCAGCGGCGGGCCTGGGACAGTTCCACGCTCTGGAAACACCATATATTTT
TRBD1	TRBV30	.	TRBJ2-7	CACMDRDRLSYEQYF	TGTGCCTGTATGGACCGGGACAGACTCTCCTACGAGCAGTACTTC
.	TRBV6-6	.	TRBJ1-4	CASSYRGGEEKLFF	TGTGCCAGCAGTTACCGGGGGGGGGAAGAAAAACTGTTTTTT
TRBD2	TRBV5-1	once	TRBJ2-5	CASSPVPPGLGPVGETQYF	TGCGCCAGCAGCCCGGTGCCTCCGGGACTAGGCCCCGTTGGGGAGACCCAGTACTTC
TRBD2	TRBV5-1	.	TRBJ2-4	CASSLGRTSGTITGIQYF	TGCGCCAGCAGCTTGGGCCGGACTAGCGGGACAATAACGGGCATTCAGTACTTC
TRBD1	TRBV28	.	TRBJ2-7	CASRGTGGFEVYEQYF	TGTGCCAGCAGGGGGACAGGGGGCTTTGAAGTCTACGAGCAGTACTTC